This TCR beta chain came from a study of cytotoxic CD8 clonotypes in ibrutinib-treated CLL. Study-level background: Patients: more than 10 relapsed/refractory, fewer than 16 treatment-naive, roughly 17 IGHV unmutated.

In regard to this clone: The antigen is undetermined.

The CDR3 covers 11 residues. Trimming stripped 3 bases from V and 7 bases from J, with 6 bases between. Germline V gene sequence: CDR1 SGHTA, CDR2 FQGTGA. General study points: Exceeding age-matched healthy donors, baseline clonality also tracked the counts of circulating CD8+ T cells. Clonality was elevated at ibrutinib response and had returned toward baseline at progression. With treatment, public clonotypes, which were uncommon, either contracted or remained stable.

Here immunoSEQ multiplex PCR was the method, and the copy in TCRdb shows in-frame clones only, minus some. The sample lists about 140,000 clones, about 84% occurring once. The sample here was PBMCs, taken after 36 months of ibrutinib treatment. This clonotype originated in a human donor with chronic lymphocytic leukemia. This rearrangement joins TRBV7-3 to TRBJ1-1; D gene uncertain. The CDR3 DNA is TGTGCCAGCAGCTTGTCATTTGAAGCTTTCTTT. Translated, it gives CASSLSFEAFF.